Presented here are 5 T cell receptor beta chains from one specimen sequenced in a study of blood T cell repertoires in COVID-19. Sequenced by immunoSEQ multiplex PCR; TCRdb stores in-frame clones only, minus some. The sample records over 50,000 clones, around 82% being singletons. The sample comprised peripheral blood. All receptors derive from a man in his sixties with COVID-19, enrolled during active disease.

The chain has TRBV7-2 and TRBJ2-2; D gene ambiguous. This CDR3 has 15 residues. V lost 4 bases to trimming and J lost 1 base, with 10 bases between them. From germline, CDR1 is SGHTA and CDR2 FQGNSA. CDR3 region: CASSSHLGNTGELFF. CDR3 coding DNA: TGTGCCAGCAGCTCCCACCTAGGGAACACCGGGGAGCTGTTTTTT.

The CDR3 sequence is CASSPRTGDASYEQYF. As DNA, the CDR3 is TGTGCCAGCTCGCCGAGAACAGGGGACGCGTCCTACGAGCAGTACTTC. The rearrangement joins TRBV18 to TRBJ2-7; 7 bases align to TRBD1. V shed 6 bases and J 1 base; nucleotides not matched to a gene: 12. This CDR3 has 16 residues. Germline CDR1 KGHSH, CDR2 LQKENI.

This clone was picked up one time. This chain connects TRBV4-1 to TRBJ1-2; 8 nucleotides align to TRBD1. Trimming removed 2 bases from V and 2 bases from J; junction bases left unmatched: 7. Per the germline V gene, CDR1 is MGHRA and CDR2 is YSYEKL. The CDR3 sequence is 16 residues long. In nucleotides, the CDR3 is TGCGCCAGCAGCCAATGGACAGGGCGGGGAAACTATGGCTACACCTTC. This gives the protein CASSQWTGRGNYGYTF.

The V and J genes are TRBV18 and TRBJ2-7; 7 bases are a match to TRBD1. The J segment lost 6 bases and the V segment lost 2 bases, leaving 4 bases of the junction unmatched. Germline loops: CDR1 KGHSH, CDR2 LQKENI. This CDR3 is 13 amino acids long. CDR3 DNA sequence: TGTGCCAGCTCACCAACAGGGGTGGTCGAGCAGTACTTC. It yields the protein CASSPTGVVEQYF. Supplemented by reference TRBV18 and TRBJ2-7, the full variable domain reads NAGVMQNPRHLVRRRGQEARLRCSPMKGHSHVYWYRQLPEEGLKFMVYLQKENIIDESGMPKERFSAEFPKEGPSILRIQQVVRGDSAAYFCASSPTGVVEQYFGPGTRLTVT.

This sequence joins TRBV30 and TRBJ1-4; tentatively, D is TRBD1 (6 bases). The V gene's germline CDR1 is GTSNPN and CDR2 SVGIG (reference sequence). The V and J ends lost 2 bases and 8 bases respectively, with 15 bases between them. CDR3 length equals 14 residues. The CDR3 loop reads CAWSPPGAWEKLFF. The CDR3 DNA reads TGTGCCTGGAGTCCGCCAGGGGCCTGGGAAAAACTGTTTTTT.